The clone carrying this TCR beta chain has more than one count but fewer than ten. The data were taken from a study of beta chain features in type 1 diabetes. The trim removed 9 bases at V and 3 bases at J, leaving 9 bases unmatched. This CDR3 has 14 residues. CDR1 LNHDA and CDR2 SQIVND come from the germline V gene (reference sequence). Expressed TCRB transcripts got sequenced, as all isolated RNA was reverse transcribed. Assay: immunoSEQ multiplex PCR; the TCRdb copy retains only in-frame clones and omits some. Of about 230,000 clones in the sample, about 9.3% were seen once. This TCR was recovered from a woman younger than 35 in good health. The chain carries TRBV19 and TRBJ2-7, with 9 nucleotides matching TRBD1. The material sequenced was naive CD4+ T cells from blood. The CDR3 protein is CARPGQGVFYEQYF. CDR3 nucleotides: TGTGCCAGACCGGGACAGGGTGTTTTCTACGAGCAGTACTTC.